The TCR beta chain described here comes from a study of T cell repertoires in cytomegalovirus infection. Study in general: CMV infection plus the matching HLA type was flagged by public TCR beta signatures. Study-wide points: The ex vivo response was dominated by HLA-C-restricted CMV-specific TCR beta clonotypes. Carriage of CMV together with the relevant HLA was identifiable through cumulative public TCR beta family frequency.

Using its own MiXCR run on the reads, TCRdb lists one record per CDR3 protein. The table lists about 260,000 distinct CDR3 sequences, roughly an eighth of them singletons. Of note for this clonotype: Its antigen is currently unknown.

V was trimmed by 8 bases and J by 9 bases, leaving 18 bases between them. Germline assignment: CDR1 MNHEY and CDR2 SVGEGT. The CDR3 loop spans 13 amino acids. The TCR comes from a human donor in good health (CMV status not recorded). Some clones in this sample may be carry-over from other donors' samples. The rearrangement uses TRBV6-2 or TRBV6-3 and TRBJ2-3, with D possibly matching TRBD2 (7 bases). The sample comprised PBMCs. Written as DNA, the CDR3 is TGTGCCAGCGCTCGGAGGGGGGGCAAGACGCAGTATTTT. Translated, it gives CASARRGGKTQYF.